The 22 T cell receptor beta chains below come from one sample, sequenced in a study of OX40 agonist ivuxolimab in advanced cancers. Clones were read by immunoSEQ multiplex PCR, and TCRdb kept only the in-frame ones, dropping some. The sample contains about 58,000 clones, around 93% of which appear only once. Material: CD4+ or CD8+ T cells sorted from blood, obtained in a trial of the OX40 agonist ivuxolimab. Receptor source: an adult with an advanced solid tumor such as melanoma, head and neck, liver or kidney cancer.

The chain combines TRBV6-5 with TRBJ2-3; D assignment may be TRBD1 or TRBD2 (5 bases each). Trimming left V 6 bases short and J 2 bases short, with 12 bases between. Germline values: CDR1 MNHEY, CDR2 SVGAGI. CDR3 size: 14 residues. This CDR3 reads CASSRDPATDTQYF. CDR3 bases: TGTGCCAGCAGCCGGGACCCAGCCACAGATACGCAGTATTTT.

This clone was recorded a few times. J is TRBJ1-1 and V is TRBV7-9; D not resolved. The CDR3 is 13 residues long. Trimming took off 5 bases at V and 1 base at J, with 8 bases between the two ends. Germline V CDR1 and CDR2: SEHNR, FQNEAQ (reference sequence). In DNA, the CDR3 is TGTGCCAGCAGCCGTTCGGGGAACACTGAAGCTTTCTTT. Residues: CASSRSGNTEAFF.

The chain couples TRBV7-2 to TRBJ2-3; 10 positions match TRBD2. Germline CDR1 and CDR2: SGHTA and FQGNSA. The CDR3 has 17 amino acids. The V segment lost 1 base and the J segment 5 bases; nucleotides outside the gene matches: 9. The CDR3 region is CASSLGAGGPYLDTQYF. CDR3 DNA: TGTGCCAGCAGCTTAGGAGCGGGGGGGCCTTATTTAGATACGCAGTATTTT.

V and J are TRBV10-3 and TRBJ2-2, with D tentatively TRBD2 (5 bases). The CDR3 loop spans 15 amino acids. V was shortened by 0 bases and J by 4 bases, with 9 bases between the two germline ends. The germline CDR1 and CDR2 sequences are ENHRY and SYGVKD. CDR3 in amino acids: CAISESRDATGELFF. In DNA form, the CDR3 reads TGTGCCATCAGTGAGTCTCGGGATGCCACCGGGGAGCTGTTTTTT.

The chain couples TRBV28 to TRBJ2-1, with 12 bases that match TRBD2. Unmatched junction bases numbered 7, after V lost 5 bases and J lost 8 bases. The CDR3 consists of 15 residues. Germline CDR1 and CDR2: MDHEN and SYDVKM. The CDR3 DNA reads TGTGCCAGCAGTCCCCCTAGCGGGAGGGCCCATGAGCAGTTCTTC. This encodes CASSPPSGRAHEQFF.

The rearrangement links TRBV5-6 to TRBJ1-2; unclear D gene. V shed 5 bases and J shed 7 bases, with 12 bases lying between them. CDR3 size: 12 residues. Germline V lookup: CDR1 SGHDT, CDR2 YYEEEE. As DNA, the CDR3 is TGTGCCAGCAGGCAAGAAGTAGGTGGCTACACCTTC. It encodes CASRQEVGGYTF.

The chain carries TRBV4-1 and TRBJ2-7, with D possibly TRBD1 on 5 matching bases. The V end lost 1 base, the J end lost 2 bases, and 12 bases lay between the germline ends. This CDR3 spans 15 amino acids. CDR1 and CDR2 (germline): MGHRA, YSYEKL. In DNA form, the CDR3 reads TGCGCCAGCAGCCAAGTTGGGGCAACCACCTACGAGCAGTACTTC. Its protein product is CASSQVGATTYEQYF.

V gene TRBV28 combines with J gene TRBJ1-1; 7 bases align to TRBD1. The germline V gene has CDR1 MDHEN and CDR2 SYDVKM. The CDR3 is 16 amino acids. With V trimmed by 3 bases and J by 5 bases, 12 bases remained unmatched. In nucleotides, the CDR3 is TGTGCCAGCAGTTTGACCGCCGCGACAGGGAAGACTGAAGCTTTCTTT. This translates into CASSLTAATGKTEAFF.

The chain uses TRBV19 and TRBJ2-1, with a possible D match to TRBD1 (5 bases). Looked up from germline, CDR1 is LNHDA and CDR2 is SQIVND (reference sequence). The V gene lost 4 bases and the J gene lost 4 bases, with 29 bases spanning the gap. The CDR3 sequence is 20 residues long. The CDR3 is CASSTPKTETNLIVYNEQFF. CDR3 DNA sequence: TGTGCCAGTAGTACACCAAAGACAGAAACAAATTTAATAGTATACAATGAGCAGTTCTTC. Together with reference TRBV19 and TRBJ2-1, the CDR3 gives the full variable domain: DGGITQSPKYLFRKEGQNVTLSCEQNLNHDAMYWYRQDPGQGLRLIYYSQIVNDFQKGDIAEGYSVSREKKESFPLTVTSAQKNPTAFYLCASSTPKTETNLIVYNEQFFGPGTRLTVL.

The rearrangement joins TRBV27 to TRBJ2-5; TRBD2 is a possible D gene (5 bases). The tail of the sequence fits TRBJ2-7 better, so the J call may be wrong. This CDR3 is built from 16 residues. CDR1 is MNHEY, CDR2 SMNVEV, per germline (reference sequence). CDR3 amino acids: CASSFHPVGIVYEQYF. The CDR3, as DNA: TGTGCCAGCAGTTTCCACCCCGTCGGGATAGTCTACGAGCAGTACTTC.

This chain joins TRBV30 and TRBJ1-3, with D uncertain. CDR3 length: 13 amino acids. Trimming stripped 2 bases from V and 2 bases from J, with 7 bases between. Germline CDR1 GTSNPN, CDR2 SVGIG (reference sequence). CDR3 amino acids: CAWSPQTGNTIYF. CDR3 nucleotides: TGTGCCTGGAGTCCACAGACTGGAAACACCATATATTTT.

The chain carries TRBV5-6 and TRBJ2-1; no firm D call. This CDR3 contains 12 residues. Germline loops: CDR1 SGHDT, CDR2 YYEEEE. Trimming took off 0 bases at V and 5 bases at J, with 3 bases between the two ends. The DNA of the CDR3 is TGTGCCAGCAGCTTGGGCAACAATGAGCAGTTCTTC. Translated, it gives CASSLGNNEQFF.

This clone was seen only once. This sequence joins TRBV28 and TRBJ2-1; 7 bases are shared with TRBD1. Germline V gene data show CDR1 as MDHEN and CDR2 as SYDVKM. The CDR3 has 17 amino acids. After removal of 5 bases from V and 0 bases from J, the junction contained 10 bases not matched to a gene. The CDR3 bases are TGTGCCAGCAGTCGAGGGGTGGGGACAGACTCCTACAATGAGCAGTTCTTC. Its protein product is CASSRGVGTDSYNEQFF.

This clone was detected only once. The chain is built from TRBV5-6 and TRBJ2-3, with 7 positions matching TRBD2. Germline CDR1 and CDR2: SGHDT and YYEEEE. V shed 0 bases and J 4 bases; nucleotides not matched to a gene: 2. This CDR3 region has 14 residues. DNA of the CDR3: TGTGCCAGCAGCTTGGTTGGGAGGGCAGATACGCAGTATTTT. Protein sequence: CASSLVGRADTQYF.

CDR3 sequence (DNA): TGTGCCAGCAGTGATCCAGGGGCGGTTGATACGCAGTATTTT. This sequence encodes CASSDPGAVDTQYF. The genes are TRBV6-1 and TRBJ2-3; perhaps TRBD1 as D (6 bases). Germline loops: CDR1 MNHNS, CDR2 SASEGT. This CDR3 spans 14 amino acids. V was pared by 3 bases and J by 6 bases, with 13 bases between.

The J gene is TRBJ1-2, the V gene TRBV4-1; TRBD1 matches at 9 bases. The V segment lost 2 bases and the J segment 6 bases; nucleotides outside the gene matches: 10. The CDR3 is 16 residues long. Germline CDR1 reads MGHRA; CDR2 reads YSYEKL. CDR3: CASSQHGRTGANGYTF. The CDR3 region has the DNA TGCGCCAGCAGCCAACATGGGAGGACAGGGGCGAATGGCTACACCTTC.

This sequence joins TRBV19 and TRBJ1-4; 8 nucleotides line up with TRBD1. V shed 6 bases, J shed 3 bases, and the junction held 6 bases outside the gene matches. The CDR3 loop spans 15 amino acids. Germline CDR1 LNHDA, CDR2 SQIVND (reference sequence). CDR3 sequence: CASSHRGASNEKLFF. CDR3 nucleotides: TGTGCCAGTAGCCACAGGGGGGCGTCTAATGAAAAACTGTTTTTT.

V gene TRBV30 combines with J gene TRBJ2-7; TRBD1 might be the D (6 bases). V lost 0 bases and J lost 4, with 13 bases in between. Germline V CDR1 and CDR2: GTSNPN, SVGIG (reference sequence). The CDR3 spans 14 residues. CDR3 in DNA: TGTGCCTGGAGTGTACGCAGGGGTTCATACGAGCAGTACTTC. It specifies CAWSVRRGSYEQYF.

The chain carries TRBV19 and TRBJ1-5; 8 positions agree with TRBD1. The germline gives CDR1 LNHDA, CDR2 SQIVND (reference sequence). J lost 4 bases, V lost 5 bases, and 7 bases had no gene match. The CDR3 length is 15 residues. CDR3: CASSQGQERNQPQHF. In DNA form, the CDR3 reads TGTGCCAGTAGTCAGGGACAGGAGAGAAATCAGCCCCAGCATTTT. The variable domain in full, completed from reference TRBV19 and TRBJ1-5, reads DGGITQSPKYLFRKEGQNVTLSCEQNLNHDAMYWYRQDPGQGLRLIYYSQIVNDFQKGDIAEGYSVSREKKESFPLTVTSAQKNPTAFYLCASSQGQERNQPQHFGDGTRLSIL.

The chain joins TRBV6-1 to TRBJ1-5; 9 nucleotides agree with TRBD1. Germline V CDR1 and CDR2: MNHNS, SASEGT. J lost 6 bases, V lost 1 base, and 7 bases had no gene match. The CDR3 covers 16 residues. CDR3 loop: CASSEDGTGIIQPQHF. The DNA for the CDR3 is TGTGCCAGCAGTGAAGACGGGACAGGGATAATTCAGCCCCAGCATTTT.

The gene calls are TRBV7-9 and TRBJ2-7; D possibly corresponds to TRBD1 (5 bases). Germline CDR1 reads SEHNR; CDR2 reads FQNEAQ (reference sequence). Trimming pared 4 bases from V and 2 bases from J, leaving 12 bases between. CDR3 length: 14 amino acids. CDR3 bases: TGTGCCAGCAGCTCTATCTCGACAGCCTACGAGCAGTACTTC. This codes for CASSSISTAYEQYF.

The CDR3 DNA sequence: TGTGCCAGCAGCCTGGAAACGACAGGAGGGTACGAGCAGTACTTC. Amino acids: CASSLETTGGYEQYF. This chain links TRBV11-1 with TRBJ2-7, with D perhaps given as TRBD1 or TRBD2 (6 bases each). The CDR3 length is 15 residues. V shed 5 bases and J shed 4 bases, with 18 bases lying between them. Germline-derived CDR1 and CDR2 are SGHAT and FQDESV (reference sequence).